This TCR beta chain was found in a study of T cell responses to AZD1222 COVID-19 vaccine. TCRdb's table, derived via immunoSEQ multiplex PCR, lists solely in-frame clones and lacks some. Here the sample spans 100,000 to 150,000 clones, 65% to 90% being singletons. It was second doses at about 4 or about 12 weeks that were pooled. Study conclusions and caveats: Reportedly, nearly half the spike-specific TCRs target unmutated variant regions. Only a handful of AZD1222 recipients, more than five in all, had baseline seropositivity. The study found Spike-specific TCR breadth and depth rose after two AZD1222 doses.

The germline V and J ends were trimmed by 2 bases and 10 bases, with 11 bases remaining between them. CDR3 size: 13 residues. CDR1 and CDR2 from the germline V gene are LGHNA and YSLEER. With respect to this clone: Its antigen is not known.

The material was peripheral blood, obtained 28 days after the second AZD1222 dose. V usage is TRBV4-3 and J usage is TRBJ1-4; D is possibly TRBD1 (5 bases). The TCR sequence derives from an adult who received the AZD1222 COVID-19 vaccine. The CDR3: CASSQLTVGKLFF. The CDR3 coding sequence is TGCGCCAGCAGCCAACTGACAGTCGGAAAACTGTTTTTT.